Presented here are 16 T cell receptor beta chains from one specimen sequenced in a study of cytotoxic CD8 clonotypes in ibrutinib-treated CLL. Sequencing was performed with immunoSEQ multiplex PCR; in TCRdb, only in-frame clones are kept and a portion is missing. The data show 300,000 to 400,000 clones, roughly 67% seen once. This specimen was PBMCs, taken after 36 months of ibrutinib treatment. The receptors here all came from a human donor with chronic lymphocytic leukemia.

This chain connects TRBV12-5 to TRBJ2-1, with D uncertain. The germline CDR1 and CDR2 sequences are LGHNT and FRNRAP. Trimming took off 1 base at V and 2 bases at J, with 9 bases between the two ends. The length of the CDR3 is 15 residues. The CDR3 region is CASGLEHKAYNEQFF. In DNA, the CDR3 is TGTGCTAGTGGTTTGGAACACAAGGCCTACAATGAGCAGTTCTTC.

The chain uses TRBV2 and TRBJ2-2; TRBD1 might be the D (5 bases). The CDR3 has 15 amino acids. Trimming cost V 7 bases and J 2 bases, with 14 bases left between them. Germline-derived CDR1 and CDR2 are SNHLY and FYNNEI. The CDR3 reads CASIKGMINTGELFF. In nucleotides, the CDR3 is TGTGCCAGCATTAAGGGGATGATTAACACCGGGGAGCTGTTTTTT.

The table lists this clone with a few counts. The CDR3 DNA is TGCAGCGTTGACCCTAGCGGGACCACAGATACGCAGTATTTT. This translates into CSVDPSGTTDTQYF. V usage is TRBV29-1 and J usage is TRBJ2-3, with 9 positions matching TRBD2. The CDR3 contains 14 residues. Trimming cost V 3 bases and J 2 bases; bases outside gene matches: 3. CDR1 is SQVTM, CDR2 ANQGSEA, per germline.

The rearrangement links TRBV28 to TRBJ2-7; 8 bases align to TRBD1. With 6 bases clipped from V and 3 bases from J, the junction kept 10 bases outside the gene matches. Germline CDR1 is MDHEN and CDR2 is SYDVKM. CDR3 length: 15 residues. CDR3 region: CASRPRTGLNYEQYF. The DNA for the CDR3 is TGTGCCAGCAGACCTCGGACAGGGCTGAACTACGAGCAGTACTTC.

The rearrangement links TRBV2 to TRBJ2-5, with a possible D match to TRBD1 (5 bases). From germline, CDR1 is SNHLY and CDR2 FYNNEI. V was cut by 8 bases and J by 4 bases, with 14 bases left in between. The CDR3 is 13 residues long. CDR3 sequence: CASQKGQRETQYF. In DNA, the CDR3 is TGTGCCAGCCAAAAGGGGCAAAGAGAGACCCAGTACTTC.

The genes are TRBV5-1 and TRBJ2-2; D is ambiguous. V lost 6 bases, J lost 3 bases, and 6 bases lay in between. The CDR3 is made up of 12 amino acids. Per the germline V gene, CDR1 is SGHRS and CDR2 is YFSETQ. The CDR3 is CASMYDTGELFF. CDR3 coding DNA: TGCGCCAGCATGTACGACACCGGGGAGCTGTTTTTT.

This chain connects TRBV6-5 to TRBJ2-1, with unresolved D. The germline CDR1 and CDR2 sequences are MNHEY and SVGAGI. The CDR3 covers 11 residues. The germline V and J ends were trimmed by 3 bases and 12 bases, with 9 bases remaining between them. CDR3 in DNA: TGTGCCAGCAGTTATAAATCGTTGCAGTTCTTC. Protein: CASSYKSLQFF.

This chain uses TRBV6-1 with TRBJ1-1; D remains unclear. The CDR3 loop spans 14 amino acids. Per germline, CDR1 MNHNS and CDR2 SASEGT. Trimming shortened V by 4 bases and J by 5 bases, and 14 bases separated the two germline ends. The CDR3 here is CASSVAKASTEAFF. The CDR3 DNA reads TGTGCCAGCAGTGTGGCGAAGGCCTCGACTGAAGCTTTCTTT.

V is TRBV21-1 and J is TRBJ2-7; TRBD2, the D gene given by the table, was not confirmed from the DNA. TRBV21-1 is reported as a pseudogene. The CDR3 covers 16 residues. This CDR3 reads CASSKGETSKASQQYF. Here the CDR3 DNA reads TGTGCCAGCAGCAAAGGGGAGACTAGTAAGGCCTCCCAGCAGTACTTC.

In the case of this clone: At the DNA level, this CDR3 is encoded by other sequences in the same sample as well. This chain links TRBV18 with TRBJ2-5, with no clear D. Germline CDR1 and CDR2: KGHSH and LQKENI. The V end lost 1 base, the J end lost 4 bases, and 7 bases lay between the germline ends. CDR3 length: 13 residues. CDR3 nucleotides: TGTGCCAGCTCACCACTAGGCGCAGAGACCCAGTACTTC. As protein: CASSPLGAETQYF.

This clone was found a few times. The chain joins TRBV29-1 to TRBJ1-2; D call uncertain. The CDR3 contains 12 residues. Germline V gene lookup returns CDR1 SQVTM and CDR2 ANQGSEA. V shed 4 bases and J shed 4 bases, with 10 bases lying between them. The CDR3 loop is CSVGMDAYGYTF. For the CDR3, the DNA is TGCAGCGTTGGGATGGACGCCTATGGCTACACCTTC. The full variable domain, its missing parts supplied by reference TRBV29-1 and TRBJ1-2, is SAVISQKPSRDICQRGTSLTIQCQVDSQVTMMFWYRQQPGQSLTLIATANQGSEATYESGFVIDKFPISRPNLTFSTLTVSNMSPEDSSIYLCSVGMDAYGYTFGSGTRLTVV.

This clone has just one count. J is TRBJ2-4 and V is TRBV18; D gene uncertain. Trimming pared 6 bases from V and 0 bases from J, leaving 12 bases between. Germline V gene sequence: CDR1 KGHSH, CDR2 LQKENI. The length of the CDR3 is 15 residues. In DNA, the CDR3 is TGTGCCAGCTCTCCAGACAAAAAAGCCAAAAACATTCAGTACTTC. Its translation is CASSPDKKAKNIQYF.

V and J are TRBV7-9 and TRBJ2-3, with unresolved D. V lost 0 bases and J 4 bases, leaving 11 bases between the germline ends. Germline CDR1 reads SEHNR; CDR2 reads FQNEAQ (reference sequence). The CDR3 sequence is 15 residues long. CDR3 sequence reads: CASSLALSDSDTQYF. CDR3 bases: TGTGCCAGCAGCTTAGCGTTATCAGATTCAGATACGCAGTATTTT.

The rearrangement links TRBV4-1 to TRBJ2-3, with D perhaps TRBD2 (5 bases). Germline CDR1 is MGHRA and CDR2 is YSYEKL. The germline V and J ends were trimmed by 4 bases and 0 bases, with 8 bases remaining between them. This CDR3 comprises 14 residues. The DNA for the CDR3 is TGCGCCAGCAGCCCGCGGAGGAGCACAGATACGCAGTATTTT. Protein product: CASSPRRSTDTQYF.

In this sample, this clone turned up a few times. The gene calls are TRBV4-1 and TRBJ1-3; D not certain. Per germline, CDR1 MGHRA and CDR2 YSYEKL. The CDR3 is 15 residues long. Trimming took off 2 bases at V and 1 base at J, with 9 bases between the two ends. The CDR3 nucleotides read TGCGCCAGCAGCCAACCGACGAGATCTGGAAACACCATATATTTT. Protein: CASSQPTRSGNTIYF.

This chain links TRBV4-3 with TRBJ1-2; TRBD1 aligns across 7 bases. The CDR3 is made up of 13 amino acids. J lost 12 bases, V lost 6 bases, and 13 bases had no gene match. Germline V gene lookup returns CDR1 LGHNA and CDR2 YSLEER. CDR3 region: CASRPSSTGPDTF. DNA of the CDR3: TGCGCCAGCAGACCCTCATCGACAGGGCCAGACACCTTC.